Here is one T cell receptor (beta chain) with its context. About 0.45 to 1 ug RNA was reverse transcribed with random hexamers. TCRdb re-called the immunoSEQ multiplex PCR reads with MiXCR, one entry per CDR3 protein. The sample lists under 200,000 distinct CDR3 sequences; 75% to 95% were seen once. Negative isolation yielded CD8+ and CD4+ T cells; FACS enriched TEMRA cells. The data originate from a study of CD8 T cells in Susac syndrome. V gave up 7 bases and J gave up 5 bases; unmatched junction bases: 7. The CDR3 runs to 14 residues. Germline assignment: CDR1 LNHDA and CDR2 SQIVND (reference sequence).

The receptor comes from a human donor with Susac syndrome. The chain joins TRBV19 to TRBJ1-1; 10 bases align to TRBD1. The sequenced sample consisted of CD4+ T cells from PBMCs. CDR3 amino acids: CASIMTGGYTEAFF. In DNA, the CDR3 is TGTGCCAGTATCATGACAGGGGGCTATACTGAAGCTTTCTTT.